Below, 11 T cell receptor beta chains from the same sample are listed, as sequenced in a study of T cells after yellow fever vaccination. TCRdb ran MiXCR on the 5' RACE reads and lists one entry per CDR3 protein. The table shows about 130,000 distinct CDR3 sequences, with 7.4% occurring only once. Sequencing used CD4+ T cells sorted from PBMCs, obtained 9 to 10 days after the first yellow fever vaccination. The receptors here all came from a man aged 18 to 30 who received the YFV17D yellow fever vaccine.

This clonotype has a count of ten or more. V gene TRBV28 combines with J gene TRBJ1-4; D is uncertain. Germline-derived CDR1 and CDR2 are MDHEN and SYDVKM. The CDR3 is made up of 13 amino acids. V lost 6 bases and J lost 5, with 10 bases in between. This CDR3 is CASRTFKNEKLFF. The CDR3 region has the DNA TGTGCCAGCAGGACCTTTAAAAATGAAAAACTGTTTTTT.

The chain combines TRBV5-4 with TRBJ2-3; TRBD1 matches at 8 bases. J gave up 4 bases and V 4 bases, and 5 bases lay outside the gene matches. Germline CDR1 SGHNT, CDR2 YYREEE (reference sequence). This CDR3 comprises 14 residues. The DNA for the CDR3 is TGTGCCAGCAGCCCCCGGACAGGGCCAGATACGCAGTATTTT. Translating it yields CASSPRTGPDTQYF.

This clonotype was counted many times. CDR3 sequence: CASSLGQGSEQYV. CDR3 coding DNA: TGCGCCAGCAGCTTGGGGCAGGGGAGCGAGCAGTACGTC. The rearrangement joins TRBV5-1 to TRBJ2-7; possibly TRBD1 for D (6 bases). V gave up 0 bases and J gave up 6 bases, with 10 bases separating them. Germline V lookup: CDR1 SGHRS, CDR2 YFSETQ. The CDR3 totals 13 residues.

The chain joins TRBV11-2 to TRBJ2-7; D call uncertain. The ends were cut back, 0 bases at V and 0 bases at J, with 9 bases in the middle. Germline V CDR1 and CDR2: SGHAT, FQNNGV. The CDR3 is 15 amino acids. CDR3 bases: TGTGCCAGCAGCTTAGAGCGGCCGGGCTCCTACGAGCAGTACTTC. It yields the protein CASSLERPGSYEQYF.

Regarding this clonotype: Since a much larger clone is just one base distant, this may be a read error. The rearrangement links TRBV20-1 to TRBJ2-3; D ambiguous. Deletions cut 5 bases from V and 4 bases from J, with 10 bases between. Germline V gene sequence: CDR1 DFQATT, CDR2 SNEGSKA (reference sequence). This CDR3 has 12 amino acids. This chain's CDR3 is CSAGPLADTQYF. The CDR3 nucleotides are TGCAGTGCTGGTCCCCTAGCAGATACGCAGTATTTT.

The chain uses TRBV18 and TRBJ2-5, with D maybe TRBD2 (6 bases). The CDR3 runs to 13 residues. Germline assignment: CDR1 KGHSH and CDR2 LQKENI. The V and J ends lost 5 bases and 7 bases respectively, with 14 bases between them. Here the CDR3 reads CASSGGLEGTQYF. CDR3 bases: TGTGCCAGCTCAGGAGGACTGGAGGGGACCCAGTACTTC.

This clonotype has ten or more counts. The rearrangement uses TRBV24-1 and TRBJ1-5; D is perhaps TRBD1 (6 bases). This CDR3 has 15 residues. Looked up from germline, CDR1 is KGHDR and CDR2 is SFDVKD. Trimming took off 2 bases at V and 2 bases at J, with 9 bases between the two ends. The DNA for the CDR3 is TGTGCCACCAGTGATTCCCGACAGGGCAATCAGCCCCAGCATTTT. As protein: CATSDSRQGNQPQHF.

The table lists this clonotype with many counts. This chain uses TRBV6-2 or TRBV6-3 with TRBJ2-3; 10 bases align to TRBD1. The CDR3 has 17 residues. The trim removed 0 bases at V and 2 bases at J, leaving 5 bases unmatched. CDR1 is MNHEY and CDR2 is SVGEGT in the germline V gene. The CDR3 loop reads CASSYSGQGGSTDTQYF. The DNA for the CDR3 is TGTGCCAGCAGTTACTCTGGACAGGGGGGATCCACAGATACGCAGTATTTT.

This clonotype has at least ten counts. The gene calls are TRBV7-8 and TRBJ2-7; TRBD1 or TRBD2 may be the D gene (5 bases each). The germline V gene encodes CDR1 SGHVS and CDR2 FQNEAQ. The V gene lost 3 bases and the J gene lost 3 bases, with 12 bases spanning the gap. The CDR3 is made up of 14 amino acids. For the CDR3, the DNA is TGTGCCAGCAGCTTTGGGGGTCAGGGCTACGAGCAGTACTTC. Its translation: CASSFGGQGYEQYF.

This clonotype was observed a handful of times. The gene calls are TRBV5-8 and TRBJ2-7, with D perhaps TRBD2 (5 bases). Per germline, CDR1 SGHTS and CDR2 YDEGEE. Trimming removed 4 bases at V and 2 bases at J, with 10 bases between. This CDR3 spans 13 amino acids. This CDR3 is CASSPGKTYEQYV. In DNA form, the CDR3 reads TGTGCCAGCAGCCCCGGGAAAACCTACGAGCAGTACGTC.

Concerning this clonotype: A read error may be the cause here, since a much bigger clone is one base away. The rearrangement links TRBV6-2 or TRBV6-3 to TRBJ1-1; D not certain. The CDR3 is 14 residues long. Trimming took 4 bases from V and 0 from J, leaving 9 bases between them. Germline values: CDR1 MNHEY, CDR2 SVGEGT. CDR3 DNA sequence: TGTGCCAGCAGTTCGGCGGCGGTGAACACTGAAGCTTTCTTT. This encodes CASSSAAVNTEAFF.